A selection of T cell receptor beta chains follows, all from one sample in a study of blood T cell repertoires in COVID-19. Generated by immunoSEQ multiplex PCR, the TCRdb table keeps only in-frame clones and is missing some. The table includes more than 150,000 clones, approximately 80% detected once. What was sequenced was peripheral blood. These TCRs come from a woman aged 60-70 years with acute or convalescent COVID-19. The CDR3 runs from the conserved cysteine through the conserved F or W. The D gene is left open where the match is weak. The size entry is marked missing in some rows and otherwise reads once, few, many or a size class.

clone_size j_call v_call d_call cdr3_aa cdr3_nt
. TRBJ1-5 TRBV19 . CASSAIGGGFGNQPQHF TGTGCCAGTAGTGCAATCGGCGGTGGATTCGGCAATCAGCCCCAGCATTTT
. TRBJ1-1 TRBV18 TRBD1 CASSPVAGGNTEAFF TGTGCCAGCTCACCAGTCGCAGGGGGGAACACTGAAGCTTTCTTT
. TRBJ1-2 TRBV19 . CASSIDRQVYGYTF TGTGCCAGTAGTATAGACCGACAGGTCTATGGCTACACCTTC
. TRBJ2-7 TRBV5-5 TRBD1 CASNLGQAIPYEQYF TGTGCCAGCAACCTGGGACAGGCGATCCCCTACGAGCAGTACTTC
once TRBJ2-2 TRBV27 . CASSLQGYLTGELFF TGTGCCAGCAGTTTACAGGGCTACCTCACCGGGGAGCTGTTTTTT
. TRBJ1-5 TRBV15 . CATSRNKEWPQHF TGTGCCACCAGCAGAAACAAAGAATGGCCCCAGCATTTT
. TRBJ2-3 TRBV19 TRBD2 CASSALAGGLTDTQYF TGTGCCAGTAGTGCCCTAGCGGGGGGACTCACAGATACGCAGTATTTT
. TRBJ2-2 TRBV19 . CASSIDQGTGELFF TGTGCCAGTAGTATAGACCAGGGCACCGGGGAGCTGTTTTTT
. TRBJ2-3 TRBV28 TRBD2 CASISGGGSNTQYF TGTGCCAGCATCTCGGGGGGGGGATCGAATACGCAGTATTTT
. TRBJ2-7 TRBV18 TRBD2 CASSPGLAGNDHEQYF TGTGCCAGCTCACCGGGGCTAGCGGGGAACGACCACGAGCAGTACTTC
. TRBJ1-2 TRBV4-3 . CASSQDVANSYGYTF TGCGCCAGCAGCCAAGATGTCGCTAATTCCTATGGCTACACCTTC
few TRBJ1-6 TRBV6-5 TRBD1 CASSLWDRDGSPLHF TGTGCCAGCAGTCTTTGGGACAGGGACGGTTCACCCCTCCACTTT
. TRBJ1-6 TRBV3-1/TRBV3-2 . CASSRGPGNSPLHF TGTGCCAGCAGCCGAGGGCCCGGAAATTCACCCCTCCACTTT
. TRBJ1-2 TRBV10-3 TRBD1 CAIRGGQDYGYTF TGTGCCATCAGAGGGGGCCAGGACTATGGCTACACCTTC
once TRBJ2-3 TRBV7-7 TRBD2 CASSPWTSGGAGTQYF TGTGCTAGCAGCCCTTGGACTAGCGGGGGGGCCGGTACGCAGTATTTT
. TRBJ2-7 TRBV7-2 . CASSPRGDSYEQYF TGTGCCAGCAGCCCTCGGGGAGACTCCTACGAGCAGTACTTC
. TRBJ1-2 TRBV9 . CASSLRMGLNYGYTF TGTGCCAGCAGCCTCAGGATGGGGCTAAACTATGGCTACACCTTC
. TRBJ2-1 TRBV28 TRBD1 CASRPGTGGFNEQFF TGTGCCAGCAGACCTGGGACAGGGGGCTTTAATGAGCAGTTCTTC
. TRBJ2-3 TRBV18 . CASSPTGSGDTQYF TGTGCCAGCTCACCTACAGGGTCGGGAGATACGCAGTATTTT
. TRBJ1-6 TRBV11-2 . CASSSIVQDSPLHF TGTGCCAGCAGCTCCATCGTCCAGGATTCACCCCTCCACTTT
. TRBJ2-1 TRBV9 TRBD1 CASSARGQGGYNEQFF TGTGCCAGCAGCGCCCGAGGACAGGGGGGCTACAATGAGCAGTTCTTC
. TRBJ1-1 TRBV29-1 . CSVTKDITEAFF TGCAGCGTTACGAAGGACATCACTGAAGCTTTCTTT
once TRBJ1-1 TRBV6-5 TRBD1 CASSYSTGVMTEAFF TGTGCCAGCAGTTACTCGACAGGGGTGATGACTGAAGCTTTCTTT
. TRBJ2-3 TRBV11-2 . CASSLTTQGDTQYF TGTGCCAGCAGCTTGACTACTCAGGGGGATACGCAGTATTTT
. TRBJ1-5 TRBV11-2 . CASTSLRVNQPQHF TGTGCCAGCACCTCTTTACGGGTCAATCAGCCCCAGCATTTT
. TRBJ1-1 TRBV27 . CASSPQAPQELEAFF TGTGCCAGCAGTCCGCAAGCCCCACAGGAGCTCGAAGCTTTCTTT
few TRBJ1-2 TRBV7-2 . CASSPTGLNYGYTF TGTGCCAGCAGCCCGACAGGACTCAACTATGGCTACACCTTC
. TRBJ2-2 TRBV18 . CASSEDRNTGELFF TGTGCCAGCTCAGAGGACAGGAACACCGGGGAGCTGTTTTTT
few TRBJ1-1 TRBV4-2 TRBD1 CASSQRGQGAWNTEAFF TGTGCCAGCAGCCAACGGGGACAGGGGGCATGGAACACTGAAGCTTTCTTT
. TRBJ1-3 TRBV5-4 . CASSLDRTAGNTIYF TGTGCCAGCAGCTTGGATCGGACAGCTGGAAACACCATATATTTT
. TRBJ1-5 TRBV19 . CASMGRGAYSNQPQHF TGTGCCAGTATGGGGAGAGGCGCATATAGCAATCAGCCCCAGCATTTT
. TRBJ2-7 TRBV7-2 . CASSLARLDEQYF TGTGCCAGCAGCTTAGCTCGACTAGACGAGCAGTACTTC
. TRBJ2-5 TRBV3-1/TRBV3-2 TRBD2 CASTLTSGGEETQYF TGTGCCAGCACCCTGACTAGCGGGGGGGAAGAGACCCAGTACTTC
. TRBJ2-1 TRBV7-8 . CASSPFSPLSYNEQFF TGTGCCAGCTCTCCTTTCTCCCCCCTCTCCTACAATGAGCAGTTCTTC
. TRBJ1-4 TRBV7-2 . CASSLTAGQEKLFF TGTGCCAGCAGCTTGACAGCGGGGCAGGAAAAACTGTTTTTT
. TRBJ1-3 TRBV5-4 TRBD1 CASSLGTGGASGNTIYF TGTGCCAGCAGCCTAGGGACAGGGGGCGCGTCTGGAAACACCATATATTTT
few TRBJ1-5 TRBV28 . CASSLPNQPQHF TGTGCCAGCAGTTTACCAAATCAGCCCCAGCATTTT
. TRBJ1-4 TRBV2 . CASSGTALLSEKLFF TGTGCCAGCAGTGGGACAGCCCTTTTGAGTGAAAAACTGTTTTTT
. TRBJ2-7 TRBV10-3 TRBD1 CATTGDREPEQYF TGTGCCACCACGGGGGACAGGGAGCCCGAGCAGTACTTC
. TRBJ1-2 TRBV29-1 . CSVEEEGYYGYTF TGCAGCGTTGAAGAGGAGGGTTACTATGGCTACACCTTC
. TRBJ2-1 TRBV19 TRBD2 CASSGTSGGPYNEQFF TGTGCCAGTAGTGGGACTAGCGGGGGTCCCTACAATGAGCAGTTCTTC
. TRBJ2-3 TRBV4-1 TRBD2 CASSQDGEGSGGATDTQYF TGCGCCAGCAGCCAAGATGGGGAAGGAAGCGGGGGGGCGACAGATACGCAGTATTTT
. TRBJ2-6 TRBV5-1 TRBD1 CASSVDVTLQGAGANVLTF TGCGCCAGCTCAGTGGATGTTACCCTACAGGGGGCTGGGGCCAACGTCCTGACTTTC
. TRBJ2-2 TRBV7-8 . CASSFRDSNTGELFF TGTGCCAGCAGCTTCCGAGACAGTAACACCGGGGAGCTGTTTTTT
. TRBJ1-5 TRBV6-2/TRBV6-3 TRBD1 CASSYSGQGGNQPQHF TGTGCCAGCAGTTACTCTGGACAGGGGGGAAATCAGCCCCAGCATTTT
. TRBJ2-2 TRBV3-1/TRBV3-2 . CASSQDLGRGGTGELFF TGTGCCAGCAGCCAAGATCTGGGGCGGGGAGGCACCGGGGAGCTGTTTTTT
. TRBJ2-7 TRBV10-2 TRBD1 CASAGQGYEQYF TGCGCCAGCGCCGGACAGGGCTACGAGCAGTACTTC
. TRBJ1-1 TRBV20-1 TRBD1 CSDRVGTEAFF TGCAGCGACAGGGTTGGCACTGAAGCTTTCTTT
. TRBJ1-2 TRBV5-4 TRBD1 CASSLGDREFYGYTF TGTGCCAGCAGCTTGGGGGACAGGGAATTCTATGGCTACACCTTC
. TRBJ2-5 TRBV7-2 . CASSARGQAQETQYF TGTGCCAGCAGCGCTAGAGGCCAAGCACAAGAGACCCAGTACTTC
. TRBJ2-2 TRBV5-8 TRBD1 CASSFIQGAGTGELFF TGTGCCAGCAGCTTTATCCAGGGGGCTGGCACCGGGGAGCTGTTTTTT
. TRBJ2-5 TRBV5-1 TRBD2 CASTGTSGDGTQYF TGCGCCAGCACGGGGACTAGCGGGGACGGGACCCAGTACTTC
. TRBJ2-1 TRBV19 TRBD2 CASSTYPGTSGYNEQFF TGTGCCAGTAGTACATATCCCGGGACTAGCGGGTACAATGAGCAGTTCTTC